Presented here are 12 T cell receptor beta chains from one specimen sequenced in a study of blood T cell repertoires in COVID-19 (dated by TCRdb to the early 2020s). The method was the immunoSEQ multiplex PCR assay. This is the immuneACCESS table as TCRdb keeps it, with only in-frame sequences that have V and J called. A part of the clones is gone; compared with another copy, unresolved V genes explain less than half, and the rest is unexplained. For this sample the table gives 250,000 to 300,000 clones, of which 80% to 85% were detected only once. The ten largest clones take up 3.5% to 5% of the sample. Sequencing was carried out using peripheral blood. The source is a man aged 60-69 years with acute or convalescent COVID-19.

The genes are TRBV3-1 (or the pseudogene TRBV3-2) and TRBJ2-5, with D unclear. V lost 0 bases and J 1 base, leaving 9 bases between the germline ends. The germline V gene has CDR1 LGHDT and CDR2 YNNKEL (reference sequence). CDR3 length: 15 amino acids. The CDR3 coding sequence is TGTGCCAGCAGCCAAGACCCGGAGACCCAAGAGACCCAGTACTTC. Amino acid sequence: CASSQDPETQETQYF.

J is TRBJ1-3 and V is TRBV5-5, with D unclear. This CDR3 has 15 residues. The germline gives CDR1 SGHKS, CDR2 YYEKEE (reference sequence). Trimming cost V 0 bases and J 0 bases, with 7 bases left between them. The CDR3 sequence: CASSLVPGSGNTIYF. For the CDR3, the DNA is TGTGCCAGCAGCTTGGTGCCGGGCTCTGGAAACACCATATATTTT.

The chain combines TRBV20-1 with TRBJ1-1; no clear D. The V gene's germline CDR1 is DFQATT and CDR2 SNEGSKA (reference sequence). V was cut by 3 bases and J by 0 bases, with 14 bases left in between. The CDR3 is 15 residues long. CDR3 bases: TGCAGTGCTAGTGGGGAGGGCAGCATGAACACTGAAGCTTTCTTT. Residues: CSASGEGSMNTEAFF.

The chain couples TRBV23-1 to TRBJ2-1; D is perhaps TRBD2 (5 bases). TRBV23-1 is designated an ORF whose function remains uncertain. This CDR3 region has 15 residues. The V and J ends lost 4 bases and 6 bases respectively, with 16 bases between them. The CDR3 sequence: CASSPLEGGCNEQFF. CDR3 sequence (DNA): TGCGCCAGCAGTCCTCTCGAGGGCGGATGCAATGAGCAGTTCTTC.

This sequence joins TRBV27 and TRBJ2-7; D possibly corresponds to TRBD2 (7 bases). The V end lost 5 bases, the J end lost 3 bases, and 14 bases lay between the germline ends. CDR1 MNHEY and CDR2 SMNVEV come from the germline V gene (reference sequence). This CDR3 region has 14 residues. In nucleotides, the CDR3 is TGTGCCAGCAGTGCGGGGGCCTCTAACTACGAGCAGTACTTC. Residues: CASSAGASNYEQYF.

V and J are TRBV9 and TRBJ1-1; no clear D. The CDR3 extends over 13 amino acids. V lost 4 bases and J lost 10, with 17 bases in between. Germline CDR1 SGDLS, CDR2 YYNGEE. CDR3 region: CASSSRGENRAFF. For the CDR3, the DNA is TGTGCCAGCAGCTCCCGCGGGGAAAACAGAGCTTTCTTT.

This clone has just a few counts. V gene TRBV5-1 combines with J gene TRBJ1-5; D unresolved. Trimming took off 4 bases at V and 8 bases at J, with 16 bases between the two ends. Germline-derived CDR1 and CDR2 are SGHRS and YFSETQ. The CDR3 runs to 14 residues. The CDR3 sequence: CASSLKGGLEPQHF. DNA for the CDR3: TGCGCCAGCAGCCTCAAGGGAGGGTTGGAGCCCCAGCATTTT.

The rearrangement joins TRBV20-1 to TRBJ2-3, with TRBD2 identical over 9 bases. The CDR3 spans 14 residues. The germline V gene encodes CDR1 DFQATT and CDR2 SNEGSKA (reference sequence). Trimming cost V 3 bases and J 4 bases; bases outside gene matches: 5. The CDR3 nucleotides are TGCAGTGCTAGTAACGCGGGAGGGGCAGATACGCAGTATTTT. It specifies CSASNAGGADTQYF.

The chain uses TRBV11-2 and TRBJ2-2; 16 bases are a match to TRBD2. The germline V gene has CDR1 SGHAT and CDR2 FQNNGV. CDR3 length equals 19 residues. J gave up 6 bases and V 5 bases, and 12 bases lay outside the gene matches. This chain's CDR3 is CASSLSGLAGGKSAGELFF. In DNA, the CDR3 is TGTGCCAGCAGCCTGTCGGGACTAGCGGGGGGGAAGTCCGCCGGGGAGCTGTTTTTT.

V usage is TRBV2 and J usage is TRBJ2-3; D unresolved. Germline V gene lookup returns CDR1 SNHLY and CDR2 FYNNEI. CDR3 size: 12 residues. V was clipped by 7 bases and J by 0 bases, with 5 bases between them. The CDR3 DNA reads TGTGCCAGCACCTACAGCACAGATACGCAGTATTTT. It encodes CASTYSTDTQYF.

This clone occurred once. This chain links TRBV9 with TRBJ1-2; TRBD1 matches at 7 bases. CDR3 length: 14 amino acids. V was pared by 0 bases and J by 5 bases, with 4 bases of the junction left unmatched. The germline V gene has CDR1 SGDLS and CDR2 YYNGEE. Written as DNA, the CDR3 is TGTGCCAGCAGCGTAGAGTTGACAGGGTATGGCTACACCTTC. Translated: CASSVELTGYGYTF.

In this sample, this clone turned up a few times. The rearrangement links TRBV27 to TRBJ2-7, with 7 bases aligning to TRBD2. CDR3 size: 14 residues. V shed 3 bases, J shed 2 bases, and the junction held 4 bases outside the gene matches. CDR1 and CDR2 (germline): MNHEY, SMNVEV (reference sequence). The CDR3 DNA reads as TGTGCCAGCAGTTTGCGGGAGTCAGCCTACGAGCAGTACTTC. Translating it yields CASSLRESAYEQYF.